This TCR beta chain was recovered during a study of T cell responses to AZD1222 COVID-19 vaccine. Repertoires were generated with immunoSEQ multiplex PCR, while TCRdb's copy carries only in-frame clones and drops some. The sample carries approximately 120,000 clones, around 83% recorded once. Trimming stripped 7 bases from V and 6 bases from J, with 15 bases between. Germline V gene data show CDR1 as MDHEN and CDR2 as SYDVKM. CDR3 length: 13 residues. The study pooled second doses at about 4 or about 12 weeks. The study, taken as a whole, reports: Reports say nearly half of spike-specific TCRs go after unmutated variant regions. At 160-218 and 743-854, vaccine-associated CD4 TCRs were dominant, and they spanned spike.

As regards this clone: The antigen is undetermined.

The sample in question was peripheral blood, obtained 28 days after the second AZD1222 dose. This receptor was taken from an adult who received the AZD1222 COVID-19 vaccine. The J gene is TRBJ1-2, the V gene TRBV28, with D possibly TRBD1 on 5 matching bases. This CDR3 reads CASTPWGGDGYTF. The CDR3 DNA is TGTGCCAGCACCCCGTGGGGGGGGGATGGCTACACCTTC.